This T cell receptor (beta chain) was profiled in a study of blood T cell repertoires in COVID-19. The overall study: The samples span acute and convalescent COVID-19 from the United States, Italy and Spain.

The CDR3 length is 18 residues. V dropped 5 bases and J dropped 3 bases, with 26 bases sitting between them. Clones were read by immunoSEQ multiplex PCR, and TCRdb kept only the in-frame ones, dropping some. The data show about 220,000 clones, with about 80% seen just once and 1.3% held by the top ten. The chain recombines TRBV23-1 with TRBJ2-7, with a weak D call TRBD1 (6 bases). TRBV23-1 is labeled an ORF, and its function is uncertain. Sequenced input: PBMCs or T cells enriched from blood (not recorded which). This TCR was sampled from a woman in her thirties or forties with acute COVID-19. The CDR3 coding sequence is TGCGCCAGCAGTGGGTTTCCGGGACAAGGTAAGTCAAGCTACGAGCAGTACTTC. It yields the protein CASSGFPGQGKSSYEQYF.